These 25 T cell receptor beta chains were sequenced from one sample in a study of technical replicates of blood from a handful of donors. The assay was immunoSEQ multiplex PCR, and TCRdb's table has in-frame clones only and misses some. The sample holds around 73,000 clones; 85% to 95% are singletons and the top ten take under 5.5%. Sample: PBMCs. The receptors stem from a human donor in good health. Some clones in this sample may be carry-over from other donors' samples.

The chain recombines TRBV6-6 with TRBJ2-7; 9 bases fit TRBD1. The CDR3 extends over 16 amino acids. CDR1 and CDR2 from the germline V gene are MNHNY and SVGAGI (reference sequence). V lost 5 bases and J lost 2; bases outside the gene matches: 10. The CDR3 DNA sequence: TGTGCCAGCAGTCCCTCCCCCGGGACAGGGCCCTACGAGCAGTACTTC. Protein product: CASSPSPGTGPYEQYF.

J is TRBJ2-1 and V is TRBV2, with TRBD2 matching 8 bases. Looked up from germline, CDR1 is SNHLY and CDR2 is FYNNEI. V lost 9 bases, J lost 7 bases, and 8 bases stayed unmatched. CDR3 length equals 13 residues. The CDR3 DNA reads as TGTGCCAGACGGGGGGGCGGGGGAAATGAGCAGTTCTTC. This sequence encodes CARRGGGGNEQFF.

The CDR3 reads CASSQDQGRGQAFF. The CDR3 nucleotides read TGCGCCAGCAGCCAAGATCAGGGCAGGGGGCAGGCTTTCTTT. The V and J genes are TRBV4-1 and TRBJ1-1; TRBD1 matches 8 bases. The CDR3 loop spans 14 amino acids. Germline V gives CDR1 MGHRA, CDR2 YSYEKL. The V segment lost 0 bases and the J segment 11 bases; nucleotides outside the gene matches: 8.

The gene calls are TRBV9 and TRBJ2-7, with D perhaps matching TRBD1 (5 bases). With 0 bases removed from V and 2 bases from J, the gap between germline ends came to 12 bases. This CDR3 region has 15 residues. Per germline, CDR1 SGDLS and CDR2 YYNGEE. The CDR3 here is CASSVGGDSTYEQYF. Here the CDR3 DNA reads TGTGCCAGCAGCGTAGGAGGTGACAGTACCTACGAGCAGTACTTC.

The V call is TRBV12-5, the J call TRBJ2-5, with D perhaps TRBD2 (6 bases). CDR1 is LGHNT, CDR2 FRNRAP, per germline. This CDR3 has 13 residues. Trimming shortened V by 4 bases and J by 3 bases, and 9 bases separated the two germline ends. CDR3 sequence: CASGYGLKETQYF. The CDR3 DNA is TGTGCTAGTGGTTACGGACTAAAAGAGACCCAGTACTTC.

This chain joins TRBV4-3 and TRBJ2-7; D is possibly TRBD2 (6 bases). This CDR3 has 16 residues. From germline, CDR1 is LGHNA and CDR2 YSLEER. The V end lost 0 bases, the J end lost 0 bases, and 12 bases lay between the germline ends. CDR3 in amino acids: CASSQDMAGYSYEQYF. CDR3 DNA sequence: TGCGCCAGCAGCCAAGACATGGCGGGATACTCCTACGAGCAGTACTTC.

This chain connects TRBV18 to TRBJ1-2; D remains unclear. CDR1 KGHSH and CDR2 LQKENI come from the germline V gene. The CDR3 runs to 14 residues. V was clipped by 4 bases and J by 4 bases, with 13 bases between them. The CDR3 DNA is TGTGCCAGCTCACTCGCAGCGTCTCGCTATGGCTACACCTTC. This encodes CASSLAASRYGYTF.

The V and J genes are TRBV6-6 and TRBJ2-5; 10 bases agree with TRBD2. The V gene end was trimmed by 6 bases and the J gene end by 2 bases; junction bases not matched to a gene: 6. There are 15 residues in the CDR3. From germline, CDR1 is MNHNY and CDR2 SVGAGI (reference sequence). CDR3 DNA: TGTGCCAGCAGACGGACAGCGGGGGGGCAAGAGACCCAGTACTTC. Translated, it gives CASRRTAGGQETQYF.

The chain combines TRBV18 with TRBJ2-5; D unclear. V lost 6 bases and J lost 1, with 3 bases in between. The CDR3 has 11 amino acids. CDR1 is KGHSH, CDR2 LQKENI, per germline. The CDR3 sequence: CASSLQETQYF. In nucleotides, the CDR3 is TGTGCCAGCTCTCTCCAAGAGACCCAGTACTTC.

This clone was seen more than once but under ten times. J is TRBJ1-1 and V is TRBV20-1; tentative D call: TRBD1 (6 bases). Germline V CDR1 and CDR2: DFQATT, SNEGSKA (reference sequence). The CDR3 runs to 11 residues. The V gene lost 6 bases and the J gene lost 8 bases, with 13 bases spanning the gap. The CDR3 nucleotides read TGCAGTGCCGAGCGACAGGCGGAAGCTTTCTTT. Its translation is CSAERQAEAFF.

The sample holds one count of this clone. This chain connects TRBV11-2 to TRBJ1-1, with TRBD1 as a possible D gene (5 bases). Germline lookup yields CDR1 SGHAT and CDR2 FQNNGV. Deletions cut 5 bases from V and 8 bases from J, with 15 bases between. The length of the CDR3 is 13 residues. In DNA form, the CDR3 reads TGTGCCAGCAGCCCGCAGGGCAGGCAAGAAGCTTTCTTT. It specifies CASSPQGRQEAFF.

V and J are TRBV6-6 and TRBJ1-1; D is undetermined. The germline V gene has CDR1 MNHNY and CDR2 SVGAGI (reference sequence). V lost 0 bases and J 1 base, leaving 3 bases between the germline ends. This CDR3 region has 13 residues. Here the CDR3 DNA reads TGTGCCAGCAGTTACTCCCAGAACACTGAAGCTTTCTTT. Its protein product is CASSYSQNTEAFF.

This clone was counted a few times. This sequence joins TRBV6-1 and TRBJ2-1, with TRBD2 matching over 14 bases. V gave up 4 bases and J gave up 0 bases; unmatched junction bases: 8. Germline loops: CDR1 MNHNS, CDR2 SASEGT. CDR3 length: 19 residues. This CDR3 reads CASSGGLAGVISSYNEQFF. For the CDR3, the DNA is TGTGCCAGCAGTGGGGGACTAGCGGGAGTAATAAGCTCCTACAATGAGCAGTTCTTC.

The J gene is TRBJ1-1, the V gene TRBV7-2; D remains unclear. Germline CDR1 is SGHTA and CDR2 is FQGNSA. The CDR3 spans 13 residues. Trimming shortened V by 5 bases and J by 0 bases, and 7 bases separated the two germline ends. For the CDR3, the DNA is TGTGCCAGCAGCCTACTCATGAACACTGAAGCTTTCTTT. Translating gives CASSLLMNTEAFF.

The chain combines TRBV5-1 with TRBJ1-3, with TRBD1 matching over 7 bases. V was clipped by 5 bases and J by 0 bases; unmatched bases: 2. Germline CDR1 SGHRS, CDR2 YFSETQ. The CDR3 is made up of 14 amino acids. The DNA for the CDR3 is TGCGCCAGCAGGACAGGGTACTCTGGAAACACCATATATTTT. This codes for CASRTGYSGNTIYF.

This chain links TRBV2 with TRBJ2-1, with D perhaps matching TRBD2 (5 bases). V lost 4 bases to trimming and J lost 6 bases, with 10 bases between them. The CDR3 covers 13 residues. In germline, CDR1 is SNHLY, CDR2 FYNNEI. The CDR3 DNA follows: TGTGCCAGCAGTGGGCTAGCAGTCAATGAGCAGTTCTTC. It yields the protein CASSGLAVNEQFF.

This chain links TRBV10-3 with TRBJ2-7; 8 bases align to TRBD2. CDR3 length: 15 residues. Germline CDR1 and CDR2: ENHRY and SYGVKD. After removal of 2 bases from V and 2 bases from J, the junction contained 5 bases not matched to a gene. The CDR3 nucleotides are TGTGCCATCAGTGAGGGTCTAGCGGGTACCTACGAGCAGTACTTC. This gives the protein CAISEGLAGTYEQYF.

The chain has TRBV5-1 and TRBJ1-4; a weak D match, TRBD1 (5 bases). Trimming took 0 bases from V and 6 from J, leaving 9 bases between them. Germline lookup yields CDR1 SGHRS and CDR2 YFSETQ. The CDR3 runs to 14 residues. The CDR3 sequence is CASSLDRLHEKLFF. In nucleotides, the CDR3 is TGCGCCAGCAGCTTGGACAGGCTGCATGAAAAACTGTTTTTT.

DNA for the CDR3: TGTGCCACACAACTAGCGGGGAACACAGATACGCAGTATTTT. It yields the protein CATQLAGNTDTQYF. The chain recombines TRBV13 with TRBJ2-3, with 10 bases matching TRBD2. The CDR3 spans 14 residues. Germline lookup yields CDR1 PRHDT and CDR2 FYEKMQ (reference sequence). Germline trimming cut 10 bases from V and 2 bases from J; bases unmatched to any gene: 6.

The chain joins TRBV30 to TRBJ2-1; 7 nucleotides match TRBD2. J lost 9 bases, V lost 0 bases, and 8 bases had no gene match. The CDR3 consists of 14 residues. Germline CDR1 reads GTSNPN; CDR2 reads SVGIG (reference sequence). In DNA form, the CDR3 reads TGTGCCTGGAGTGTAGAGACTAGCCCAGGTGAGCAGTTCTTC. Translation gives CAWSVETSPGEQFF. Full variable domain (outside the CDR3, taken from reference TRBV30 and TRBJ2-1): SQTIHQWPATLVQPVGSPLSLECTVEGTSNPNLYWYRQAAGRGLQLLFYSVGIGQISSEVPQNLSASRPQDRQFILSSKKLLLSDSGFYLCAWSVETSPGEQFFGPGTRLTVL.

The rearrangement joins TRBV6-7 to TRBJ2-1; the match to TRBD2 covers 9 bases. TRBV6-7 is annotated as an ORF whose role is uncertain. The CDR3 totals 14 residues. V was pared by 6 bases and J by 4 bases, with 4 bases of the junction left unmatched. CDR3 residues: CASSRTSDYNEQFF. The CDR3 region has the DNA TGTGCCAGCAGCCGGACTAGCGATTACAATGAGCAGTTCTTC.

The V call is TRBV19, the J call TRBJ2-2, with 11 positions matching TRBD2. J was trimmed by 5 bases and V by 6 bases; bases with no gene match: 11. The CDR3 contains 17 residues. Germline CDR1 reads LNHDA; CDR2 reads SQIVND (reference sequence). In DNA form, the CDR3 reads TGTGCCAGTAGGGCTTTATGGGCTAGCGGGAGGACCGGGGAGCTGTTTTTT. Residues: CASRALWASGRTGELFF.

CDR3 nucleotide sequence: TGTGCCAGCAGCTTGACGGGGGAGGGCCTCAGGGAGACCCAGTACTTC. Translated, it gives CASSLTGEGLRETQYF. V gene TRBV5-5 combines with J gene TRBJ2-5; 7 bases are a match to TRBD2. CDR1 SGHKS and CDR2 YYEKEE come from the germline V gene (reference sequence). The CDR3 is 16 residues long. The V and J ends lost 1 base and 5 bases, in that order; junction bases with no gene match: 11.

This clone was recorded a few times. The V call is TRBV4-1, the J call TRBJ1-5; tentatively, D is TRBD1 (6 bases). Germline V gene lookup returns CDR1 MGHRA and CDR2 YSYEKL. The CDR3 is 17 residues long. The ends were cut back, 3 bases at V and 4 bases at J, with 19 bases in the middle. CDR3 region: CASSQGRQGQRNQPQHF. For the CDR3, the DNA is TGCGCCAGCAGCCAGGGTCGGCAGGGGCAGCGGAATCAGCCCCAGCATTTT.

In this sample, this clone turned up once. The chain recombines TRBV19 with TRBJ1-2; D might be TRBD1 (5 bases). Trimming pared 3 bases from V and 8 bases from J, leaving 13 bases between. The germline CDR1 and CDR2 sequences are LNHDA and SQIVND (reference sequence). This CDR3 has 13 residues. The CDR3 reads CASSMSRVEGYTF. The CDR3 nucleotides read TGTGCCAGTAGTATGTCCAGGGTCGAAGGCTACACCTTC.